What follows are 18 T cell receptor beta chains derived from one specimen sequenced in a study of graft-versus-host responses after intestinal transplantation. Their target antigens are unknown. Profiled with immunoSEQ multiplex PCR; TCRdb holds only in-frame clones, not every one. The table lists tens of thousands of clones, 91% of them singletons. The sample was unstimulated CD8+ T cells sorted from spleen or lymph node cells, taken before transplant. The receptors come from a human donor who was the organ donor for an intestinal transplant.

The chain has TRBV19 and TRBJ1-5, with TRBD1 matching over 7 bases. CDR1 LNHDA and CDR2 SQIVND come from the germline V gene (reference sequence). The CDR3 spans 17 residues. Trimming cost V 0 bases and J 4 bases; bases outside gene matches: 9. Here the CDR3 reads CASSIDEGTVLNQPQHF. CDR3 DNA sequence: TGTGCCAGTAGTATAGATGAAGGGACAGTCCTTAATCAGCCCCAGCATTTT.

V is TRBV5-4 and J is TRBJ2-3; D perhaps matches TRBD2 (6 bases). The CDR3 loop spans 15 amino acids. V was trimmed by 2 bases and J by 3 bases, leaving 13 bases between them. Germline CDR1 reads SGHNT; CDR2 reads YYREEE (reference sequence). CDR3 amino acids: CASSFPGSMTDTQYF. Written as DNA, the CDR3 is TGTGCCAGCAGCTTCCCCGGGAGCATGACAGATACGCAGTATTTT.

This chain joins TRBV7-9 and TRBJ2-5, with TRBD1 matching over 7 bases. Germline loops: CDR1 SEHNR, CDR2 FQNEAQ (reference sequence). Unmatched junction bases numbered 10, after V lost 4 bases and J lost 5 bases. This CDR3 contains 15 residues. For the CDR3, the DNA is TGTGCCAGCAGCTCGACGACAGGGTCGAAGGAGACCCAGTACTTC. It is translated as CASSSTTGSKETQYF.

The chain uses TRBV27 and TRBJ1-6, with TRBD1 matching over 7 bases. Germline V lookup: CDR1 MNHEY, CDR2 SMNVEV (reference sequence). J gave up 8 bases and V 4 bases, and 8 bases lay outside the gene matches. This CDR3 contains 15 residues. This chain's CDR3 is CASSSRQGFDSPLHF. For the CDR3, the DNA is TGTGCCAGCAGTTCGCGACAGGGTTTTGATTCACCCCTCCACTTT.

Here the CDR3 reads CASSRSNRDRVYFFQETQYF. CDR3 in DNA: TGCGCCAGCAGCCGCAGTAACCGGGACAGGGTATACTTTTTCCAAGAGACCCAGTACTTC. The rearrangement links TRBV4-1 to TRBJ2-5; 9 positions agree with TRBD1. Germline CDR1 and CDR2: MGHRA and YSYEKL. The CDR3 is made up of 20 amino acids. Trimming took 4 bases from V and 1 from J; bases not matched to a gene: 19.

This clone was seen more than once but under ten times. V and J are TRBV23-1 and TRBJ1-2, with a weak D call TRBD1 (6 bases). TRBV23-1 is annotated as an ORF whose role is uncertain. V lost 8 bases to trimming and J lost 4 bases, with 11 bases between them. This CDR3 is 12 amino acids long. The CDR3 loop reads CASGGLIYGYTF. The CDR3 nucleotides read TGCGCCAGCGGGGGGCTAATCTATGGCTACACCTTC.

This clone was picked up one time. This rearrangement joins TRBV27 to TRBJ1-2; D perhaps matches TRBD1 (6 bases). V was shortened by 9 bases and J by 1 base, with 18 bases between the two germline ends. Germline lookup yields CDR1 MNHEY and CDR2 SMNVEV (reference sequence). There are 15 residues in the CDR3. The CDR3 loop is CARPWDEQGNYGYTF. The CDR3 DNA sequence: TGTGCCAGACCGTGGGACGAACAGGGTAACTATGGCTACACCTTC.

The chain couples TRBV11-2 to TRBJ2-1; a possible D gene is TRBD1 (5 bases). The CDR3 has 16 amino acids. V was pared by 5 bases and J by 4 bases, with 18 bases between. CDR1 is SGHAT and CDR2 is FQNNGV in the germline V gene. The CDR3 DNA reads TGTGCCAGCAGCCCCTTTGGGGCGGATGAATACAATGAGCAGTTCTTC. Translating gives CASSPFGADEYNEQFF.

The V and J genes are TRBV6-1 and TRBJ2-7, with D possibly being TRBD1 (6 bases). The length of the CDR3 is 15 residues. Between the trimmed V and J ends, which lost 3 bases and 2 bases, there was a span of 14 bases. Germline V gives CDR1 MNHNS, CDR2 SASEGT. In nucleotides, the CDR3 is TGTGCCAGCAGTGAGGAGGACAGAGGAGCCTACGAGCAGTACTTC. It is translated as CASSEEDRGAYEQYF.

The chain couples TRBV9 to TRBJ1-5; no reliable D call. CDR1 is SGDLS, CDR2 YYNGEE, per germline. Trimming shortened V by 0 bases and J by 5 bases, and 9 bases separated the two germline ends. The CDR3 is made up of 14 amino acids. The CDR3 bases are TGTGCCAGCAGCGTAGGCTCGTACGATCAGCCCCAGCATTTT. This sequence encodes CASSVGSYDQPQHF.

This clone was observed a few times. The chain joins TRBV4-1 to TRBJ2-7; D is undetermined. The V end lost 0 bases, the J end lost 6 bases, and 6 bases lay between the germline ends. Germline V lookup: CDR1 MGHRA, CDR2 YSYEKL. This CDR3 is 12 amino acids long. The CDR3 reads CASSQDGGEQYF. The CDR3 DNA reads TGCGCCAGCAGCCAAGACGGTGGCGAGCAGTACTTC.

This sequence joins TRBV5-6 and TRBJ1-5; 7 positions match TRBD1. This CDR3 has 16 amino acids. J was trimmed by 7 bases and V by 0 bases; bases with no gene match: 10. Germline V gene lookup returns CDR1 SGHDT and CDR2 YYEEEE. The CDR3 protein is CASSLGLQGNRQPQHF. As DNA, the CDR3 is TGTGCCAGCAGCTTGGGCCTACAGGGGAACAGGCAGCCCCAGCATTTT.

This rearrangement joins TRBV27 to TRBJ2-7; D uncertain. The germline V and J ends were trimmed by 5 bases and 3 bases, with 11 bases remaining between them. From germline, CDR1 is MNHEY and CDR2 SMNVEV (reference sequence). The CDR3 loop spans 13 amino acids. The CDR3 DNA follows: TGTGCCAGCAGTGTAGCAGACCACTACGAGCAGTACTTC. This translates into CASSVADHYEQYF.

The V call is TRBV7-9, the J call TRBJ2-5; unclear D gene. This CDR3 spans 14 amino acids. V gave up 5 bases and J gave up 2 bases, with 12 bases separating them. Germline V gene data show CDR1 as SEHNR and CDR2 as FQNEAQ (reference sequence). CDR3 protein: CASSEGFQQETQYF. In DNA form, the CDR3 reads TGTGCCAGCAGCGAAGGTTTTCAACAAGAGACCCAGTACTTC. The variable domain in full, completed from reference TRBV7-9 and TRBJ2-5, reads DTGVSQNPRHKITKRGQNVTFRCDPISEHNRLYWYRQTLGQGPEFLTYFQNEAQLEKSRLLSDRFSAERPKGSFSTLEIQRTEQGDSAMYLCASSEGFQQETQYFGPGTRLLVL.

V gene TRBV27 combines with J gene TRBJ2-3; possibly TRBD2 for D (6 bases). Trimming removed 3 bases at V and 4 bases at J, with 14 bases between. In germline, CDR1 is MNHEY, CDR2 SMNVEV (reference sequence). The CDR3 has 15 residues. CDR3 sequence: CASSLSGPGADTQYF. As DNA, the CDR3 is TGTGCCAGCAGTTTGAGCGGGCCGGGGGCAGATACGCAGTATTTT.

The chain has TRBV6-1 and TRBJ2-7; D call uncertain. V was shortened by 3 bases and J by 2 bases, with 14 bases between the two germline ends. Germline V gene data show CDR1 as MNHNS and CDR2 as SASEGT. This CDR3 comprises 15 residues. The CDR3 here is CASSDFRDLPYEQYF. The CDR3 coding sequence is TGTGCCAGCAGTGATTTTCGAGATTTACCCTACGAGCAGTACTTC.

The chain uses TRBV27 and TRBJ2-1; possibly TRBD2 for D (5 bases). The CDR3 covers 16 residues. Germline CDR1 MNHEY, CDR2 SMNVEV (reference sequence). Trimming cost V 1 base and J 7 bases, with 17 bases left between them. CDR3 nucleotides: TGTGCCAGCAGTTTATACGGGGTGTCTTTTTGGAATGAGCAGTTCTTC. Protein: CASSLYGVSFWNEQFF.

This CDR3 reads CASSDLGQLYEQYF. CDR3 nucleotide sequence: TGTGCCAGCAGCGATCTGGGACAGCTCTACGAGCAGTACTTC. The chain combines TRBV7-2 with TRBJ2-7; 7 bases agree with TRBD1. CDR1 and CDR2 (germline): SGHTA, FQGNSA. V shed 5 bases and J 3 bases; nucleotides not matched to a gene: 7. The CDR3 consists of 14 residues.